The 24 T cell receptor beta chains presented below share a single source sample, sequenced in a study of T cell responses to AZD1222 COVID-19 vaccine. The repertoire was sequenced with immunoSEQ multiplex PCR; TCRdb's copy has only in-frame clones and lacks some. The sample has some 140,000 clones, roughly 85% seen once; the top ten hold 6.5% to 8.5%. The material sequenced was peripheral blood, taken 28 days after the second dose of the MenACWY control vaccine. Every receptor here comes from an adult who received the MenACWY meningococcal vaccine as a control.

This rearrangement joins TRBV5-1 to TRBJ1-2; D might be TRBD1 (6 bases). The CDR3 consists of 13 residues. V dropped 4 bases and J dropped 4 bases, with 11 bases sitting between them. Germline CDR1 SGHRS, CDR2 YFSETQ. The CDR3 protein is CASSPGQSYGYTF. DNA for the CDR3: TGCGCCAGCAGCCCTGGACAGTCCTATGGCTACACCTTC.

The rearrangement joins TRBV11-2 to TRBJ1-1; D unresolved. In germline, CDR1 is SGHAT, CDR2 FQNNGV. The CDR3 spans 13 residues. V lost 2 bases and J 6 bases, leaving 10 bases between the germline ends. The CDR3 bases are TGTGCCAGCAGCTTAAATGAGGTCGCTGAAGCTTTCTTT. It translates to CASSLNEVAEAFF.

V usage is TRBV28 and J usage is TRBJ2-3; D is perhaps TRBD1 (5 bases). The CDR3 extends over 14 amino acids. The germline V gene encodes CDR1 MDHEN and CDR2 SYDVKM. Trimming removed 5 bases at V and 0 bases at J, with 9 bases between. In DNA form, the CDR3 reads TGTGCCAGCAGTAAACAGGCTAGCACAGATACGCAGTATTTT. Its protein product is CASSKQASTDTQYF.

The chain employs TRBV6-5 and TRBJ1-1; possible D gene TRBD1, 6 bases. V was trimmed by 7 bases and J by 2 bases, leaving 11 bases between them. This CDR3 has 13 amino acids. Germline values: CDR1 MNHEY, CDR2 SVGAGI. CDR3 loop: CASTGQSNTEAFF. The CDR3 bases are TGTGCCAGCACCGGACAGAGCAACACTGAAGCTTTCTTT.

The chain employs TRBV5-6 and TRBJ1-6; D may be TRBD1 (5 bases). V was clipped by 4 bases and J by 6 bases, with 11 bases between them. Per the germline V gene, CDR1 is SGHDT and CDR2 is YYEEEE. This CDR3 has 14 amino acids. CDR3 DNA sequence: TGTGCCAGCAGCCTCGGGGGTGCTAATTCACCCCTCCACTTT. Its translation: CASSLGGANSPLHF.

The chain recombines TRBV6-5 with TRBJ1-5; 7 bases map to TRBD1. CDR3 length equals 14 residues. The ends lost 7 bases at V and 1 base at J; junction bases unmatched: 4. Germline V CDR1 and CDR2: MNHEY, SVGAGI. CDR3 loop: CASIATGSNQPQHF. CDR3 bases: TGTGCCAGCATTGCGACAGGGAGCAATCAGCCCCAGCATTTT.

This clone showed up just once. The V call is TRBV27, the J call TRBJ1-5, with a possible D match to TRBD1 (6 bases). V lost 5 bases and J lost 3, with 11 bases in between. From germline, CDR1 is MNHEY and CDR2 SMNVEV (reference sequence). The CDR3 extends over 14 amino acids. The CDR3, as DNA: TGTGCCAGCAGTGCCCGGGACAACAATCAGCCCCAGCATTTT. It is translated as CASSARDNNQPQHF.

The chain is built from TRBV3-1 (or the pseudogene TRBV3-2) and TRBJ1-1; a weak D match, TRBD1 (5 bases). This CDR3 is built from 15 residues. Trimming pared 1 base from V and 3 bases from J, leaving 12 bases between. The germline V gene encodes CDR1 LGHDT and CDR2 YNNKEL (reference sequence). CDR3 residues: CASSQVGATDTEAFF. The CDR3 bases are TGTGCCAGCAGCCAAGTTGGGGCTACAGACACTGAAGCTTTCTTT.

The gene calls are TRBV5-5 and TRBJ1-1, with D unresolved. V was cut by 4 bases and J by 0 bases, with 7 bases left in between. This CDR3 has 13 amino acids. The germline CDR1 and CDR2 sequences are SGHKS and YYEKEE (reference sequence). CDR3 protein: CASSPNMNTEAFF. The CDR3, as DNA: TGTGCCAGCAGCCCTAACATGAACACTGAAGCTTTCTTT.

V gene TRBV14 combines with J gene TRBJ1-1; D is undetermined. From germline, CDR1 is SGHDN and CDR2 FVKESK. V was cut by 0 bases and J by 9 bases, with 26 bases left in between. The CDR3 covers 18 residues. CDR3 region: CASSQESFGLPESEKAFF. CDR3 in DNA: TGTGCCAGCAGCCAAGAAAGTTTCGGGCTCCCCGAATCGGAAAAAGCTTTCTTT.

The chain joins TRBV5-4 to TRBJ2-5; 10 bases match TRBD1. The CDR3 has 15 residues. In germline, CDR1 is SGHNT, CDR2 YYREEE (reference sequence). V trimming: 3 bases; J trimming: 5 bases; junction bases outside the gene matches: 7. CDR3 sequence: CASSSRDRGRETQYF. In nucleotides, the CDR3 is TGTGCCAGCAGCTCCCGGGACAGGGGAAGGGAGACCCAGTACTTC. Filled out from reference TRBV5-4 and TRBJ2-5, the complete variable domain reads ETGVTQSPTHLIKTRGQQVTLRCSSQSGHNTVSWYQQALGQGPQFIFQYYREEENGRGNFPPRFSGLQFPNYSSELNVNALELDDSALYLCASSSRDRGRETQYFGPGTRLLVL.

CDR3 protein: CAIRPMGNNSPLHF. DNA for the CDR3: TGTGCCATCAGGCCCATGGGGAATAATTCACCCCTCCACTTT. V usage is TRBV10-3 and J usage is TRBJ1-6, with D unclear. The V and J ends lost 6 bases and 5 bases respectively, with 11 bases between them. CDR1 is ENHRY, CDR2 SYGVKD, per germline. This CDR3 has 14 amino acids.

The genes are TRBV5-1 and TRBJ2-5, with D possibly matching TRBD2 (5 bases). V lost 1 base and J lost 2, with 9 bases in between. CDR1 and CDR2 (germline): SGHRS, YFSETQ. The CDR3 is 14 amino acids. The CDR3 protein is CASSLTGWQETQYF. CDR3 DNA sequence: TGCGCCAGCAGCTTGACGGGGTGGCAAGAGACCCAGTACTTC.

This clone turned up a few times. This rearrangement joins TRBV11-3 to TRBJ2-3; 10 bases agree with TRBD1. The trim removed 5 bases at V and 4 bases at J, leaving 3 bases unmatched. The CDR3 sequence is 14 residues long. Germline V gives CDR1 SGHNT, CDR2 YENEEA. The DNA for the CDR3 is TGTGCCAGCAGCATCGGGACAGGGGCAGATACGCAGTATTTT. Its translation: CASSIGTGADTQYF.

The chain is built from TRBV2 and TRBJ1-1; unclear D gene. The CDR3 contains 13 residues. V was shortened by 7 bases and J by 6 bases, with 15 bases between the two germline ends. CDR1 and CDR2 from the germline V gene are SNHLY and FYNNEI. As DNA, the CDR3 is TGTGCCAGCACGGTGCAGCAAGGACCTGAAGCTTTCTTT. It is translated as CASTVQQGPEAFF.

The chain combines TRBV5-4 with TRBJ2-7; 7 nucleotides line up with TRBD2. J was trimmed by 1 base and V by 0 bases; bases with no gene match: 1. CDR1 and CDR2 from the germline V gene are SGHNT and YYREEE (reference sequence). The CDR3 totals 14 residues. The CDR3 sequence: CASSLGGGSYEQYV. In DNA form, the CDR3 reads TGTGCCAGCAGCTTGGGCGGGGGTTCCTACGAGCAGTACGTC.

The V gene is TRBV29-1, the J gene TRBJ1-5; D is unclear. Trimming took 7 bases from V and 2 from J, leaving 15 bases between them. The CDR3 has 14 residues. Germline loops: CDR1 SQVTM, CDR2 ANQGSEA. CDR3 DNA: TGCAGCGCCAAAATCTGGGGTGGCAATCAGCCCCAGCATTTT. It specifies CSAKIWGGNQPQHF.

The chain uses TRBV11-3 and TRBJ2-5, with 7 bases identical to TRBD2. The CDR3 is 16 amino acids. V dropped 5 bases and J dropped 1; count of bases not matched to a gene: 10. The germline V gene encodes CDR1 SGHNT and CDR2 YENEEA. CDR3 DNA sequence: TGTGCCAGCAGCCTACTTTCTGGGGGGGGCCAAGAGACCCAGTACTTC. It translates to CASSLLSGGGQETQYF. Filled out from reference TRBV11-3 and TRBJ2-5, the complete variable domain reads EAGVVQSPRYKIIEKKQPVAFWCNPISGHNTLYWYLQNLGQGPELLIRYENEEAVDDSQLPKDRFSAERLKGVDSTLKIQPAELGDSAVYLCASSLLSGGGQETQYFGPGTRLLVL.

A word on this clone: Sequence at one end of the junction differs from germline and may be a read error. The chain uses TRBV11-2 and TRBJ1-1; D remains ambiguous. From germline, CDR1 is SGHAT and CDR2 FQNNGV. The CDR3 extends over 12 amino acids. This chain's CDR3 is CASSSGNAEAFF. The DNA for the CDR3 is TGTGCCAGCAGTTCCGGGAACGCTGAAGCTTTCTTT.

In regard to this clone: A read error may produce the germline difference seen at one junction end. The chain recombines TRBV6-1 with TRBJ1-2; no reliable D call. The CDR3 has 14 residues. CDR1 and CDR2 (germline): MNHNS, SASEGT. The CDR3 loop is CASREGQSYYGYTF. The CDR3 DNA is TGTGCCAGCAGGGAAGGGCAGTCCTACTATGGCTACACCTTC.

The chain couples TRBV12-3 or TRBV12-4 to TRBJ2-7; no reliable D call. CDR3 length: 12 amino acids. V dropped 5 bases and J dropped 7 bases, with 12 bases sitting between them. CDR3 sequence (DNA): TGTGCCAGCAGTCCCCAGTTACGGGAGCAGTACTTC. As protein: CASSPQLREQYF.

The chain is built from TRBV24-1 and TRBJ1-4; possibly TRBD1 for D (5 bases). Germline assignment: CDR1 KGHDR and CDR2 SFDVKD. Trimming removed 9 bases from V and 0 bases from J, with 10 bases in between. This CDR3 is 14 amino acids long. CDR3 sequence: CATQGGPTNEKLFF. CDR3 nucleotides: TGTGCCACCCAGGGAGGACCAACTAATGAAAAACTGTTTTTT.

This clone appeared once. J is TRBJ1-6 and V is TRBV10-3; D possibly corresponds to TRBD1 (5 bases). This CDR3 is 12 amino acids long. Trimming left V 8 bases short and J 10 bases short, with 12 bases between. Per germline, CDR1 ENHRY and CDR2 SYGVKD. In DNA form, the CDR3 reads TGTGCCATCGGCCTGGAGGGGTCACCCCTCCACTTT. Translation: CAIGLEGSPLHF.

This clone was observed a handful of times. This chain uses TRBV30 with TRBJ2-7; 8 positions agree with TRBD1. The V segment lost 0 bases and the J segment 4 bases; nucleotides outside the gene matches: 5. Germline values: CDR1 GTSNPN, CDR2 SVGIG (reference sequence). CDR3 length: 14 residues. This chain's CDR3 is CAWSVRQGWYEQYF. The CDR3 bases are TGTGCCTGGAGTGTACGACAGGGGTGGTACGAGCAGTACTTC.